The rows below give T cell receptor beta chains drawn from one sample of a study of T cell changes during pregnancy in multiple sclerosis. Sequencing used immunoSEQ multiplex PCR; TCRdb keeps in-frame clones, though not all of them. Seen here are some 71,000 clones, more than 75% observed once, and the top ten hold roughly 1.4%. Here the sequenced sample was peripheral blood, taken in the third trimester of pregnancy. All receptors come from a female donor with multiple sclerosis, enrolled in a pregnancy study. The conserved cysteine and the conserved F or W are not part of the CDR3 here. D genes are given only for firm matches.

d_gene: TRBD1; v_gene: TRBV16; j_gene: TRBJ1-5; CDR3aa: ASSKTTLWTGNSNQPQH
d_gene: .; v_gene: TRBV5-6; j_gene: TRBJ1-2; CDR3aa: ASSLHANVYGYT
d_gene: .; v_gene: TRBV4-1; j_gene: TRBJ2-6; CDR3aa: ASLRQPPVWAGANVLT
d_gene: .; v_gene: TRBV7-9; j_gene: TRBJ1-5; CDR3aa: ASSLGADQPQH
d_gene: TRBD1; v_gene: TRBV13; j_gene: TRBJ1-2; CDR3aa: ASRAMGQSRRNGYT
d_gene: .; v_gene: TRBV21-1; j_gene: TRBJ1-5; CDR3aa: ASSKVAGINRPQH
d_gene: .; v_gene: TRBV6-5; j_gene: TRBJ1-2; CDR3aa: ASSYSRAGHGYT
d_gene: TRBD2; v_gene: TRBV6-6; j_gene: TRBJ2-7; CDR3aa: ASSYVAGGVEQY
d_gene: TRBD1; v_gene: TRBV29-1; j_gene: TRBJ2-7; CDR3aa: SGTGAGSYEQY
d_gene: .; v_gene: TRBV19; j_gene: TRBJ1-2; CDR3aa: ASSYAGDGYT
d_gene: .; v_gene: TRBV5-5; j_gene: TRBJ1-2; CDR3aa: ASSSRVSYGYT
d_gene: TRBD1; v_gene: TRBV27; j_gene: TRBJ1-3; CDR3aa: ASSFTGGSGNTIY
d_gene: .; v_gene: TRBV6-4; j_gene: TRBJ2-6; CDR3aa: ASSDSVQSGANVLT
d_gene: TRBD1; v_gene: TRBV30; j_gene: TRBJ1-5; CDR3aa: AWSTGQGADQPQH
d_gene: TRBD1; v_gene: TRBV5-6; j_gene: TRBJ1-2; CDR3aa: ASSSVGTGGHGYT
d_gene: TRBD1; v_gene: TRBV4-1; j_gene: TRBJ1-2; CDR3aa: ASSPIGQAGGYGYT
d_gene: TRBD1; v_gene: TRBV7-9; j_gene: TRBJ1-2; CDR3aa: ASSFRGRDYGYT
d_gene: TRBD1; v_gene: TRBV19; j_gene: TRBJ2-7; CDR3aa: ATGTGAAYEQY
d_gene: .; v_gene: TRBV9; j_gene: TRBJ2-2; CDR3aa: ASSVYGNTGELF
d_gene: TRBD1; v_gene: TRBV10-2; j_gene: TRBJ2-7; CDR3aa: ASSETGGGYEQY
d_gene: TRBD1; v_gene: TRBV6-1; j_gene: TRBJ1-3; CDR3aa: ASRTGGNTIY
d_gene: .; v_gene: TRBV28; j_gene: TRBJ1-1; CDR3aa: ASGTQQLNTEAF
d_gene: .; v_gene: TRBV21-1; j_gene: TRBJ1-1; CDR3aa: ASSTTGVITEAF
d_gene: .; v_gene: TRBV4-1; j_gene: TRBJ1-2; CDR3aa: ASSQGHNGYT